This T cell receptor (beta chain) was sequenced for a study of CD8+CD57+ T cells in acquired aplastic anemia. Background on the study: Sorted CD4+ and CD8+ cells gave a mean 3.2 ug DNA, range roughly 0.2 to 27.4 ug. Points from the study as a whole: Researchers report that some 31 CD8+ CDR3 sequences appeared in both patients and controls. Significant differences in CD8+ Simpson's diversity were not observed between patients and controls.

Patients selected for sequencing had displayed CD8+CD57+ cell expansion by flow cytometry. All patients had severe acquired aplastic anemia. Deletions cut 8 bases from V and 0 bases from J, with 8 bases between. The germline CDR1 and CDR2 sequences are MNHNS and SASEGT. The CDR3 loop spans 14 amino acids. Genomic DNA was employed as the template in profiling TCR beta VDJ and CDR3. MiXCR, run by TCRdb on the reads, gives a single entry per CDR3 protein. Found here are 150,000 to 200,000 distinct CDR3 sequences, 48% of them singletons; the top ten hold 1.8%. This clonotype was counted a few times. Its antigen is currently unknown.

The clonotype comes from a human donor with aplastic anemia. Sequenced input: sorted CD4+, CD8+, or CD8+CD57+ T cells (not recorded which) from PBMCs. The chain links TRBV6-1 to TRBJ1-6, with D hard to call. CDR3 DNA: TGTGCCAGCCGGGCGAGCTCCTATAATTCACCCCTCCACTTT. Its translation is CASRASSYNSPLHF.